The clone carrying this T cell receptor (beta chain) was observed a few times. Its antigen is unknown. The PCR made use of 60 Vbeta and 13 Jbeta primers. Method: immunoSEQ multiplex PCR; TCRdb's copy keeps in-frame clones and lacks some. The table lists roughly 71,000 clones, 65% to 70% of them singletons. The data are from a study of cytomegalovirus exposure and HLA in healthy donors. Overall study results and limits: The study dropped some indistinguishable V segments, TRBV6-2 and TRBV6-3 among them. Highly shared variants forming one cluster were likely a sequencing artifact.

The CDR3 extends over 12 amino acids. Germline V gene lookup returns CDR1 MNHNS and CDR2 SASEGT. Trimming left V 8 bases short and J 6 bases short, with 11 bases between. Sequenced material: PBMCs. The chain has TRBV6-1 and TRBJ1-5; no definite D call. The receptor was isolated from a man in his forties in good health and CMV-seropositive. CDR3 amino acids: CASGGVFQPQHF. DNA of the CDR3: TGTGCCAGCGGTGGAGTCTTTCAGCCCCAGCATTTT.